The T cell receptor beta chain under discussion was sequenced for a study of breast tumors, draining lymph nodes, adjacent tissues. TCRdb passed the multiplex PCR reads through MiXCR, listing each CDR3 protein once. Of 60,000 to 65,000 distinct CDR3 sequences listed, 45% to 60% are singletons. The sequenced sample consisted of breast tumor tissue. The TCR comes from a female donor with breast cancer. Some clones in this sample may be carry-over from other donors' samples.

This CDR3 reads CASSLAEGGRYEQYF. Here the CDR3 DNA reads TGTGCCAGCAGCTTAGCGGAAGGGGGCAGGTACGAGCAGTACTTC. The V and J genes are TRBV7-3 and TRBJ2-7; 7 positions match TRBD1. The CDR3 spans 15 residues. V lost 2 bases to trimming and J lost 4 bases; unmatched junction nucleotides: 8. From germline, CDR1 is SGHTA and CDR2 FQGTGA.